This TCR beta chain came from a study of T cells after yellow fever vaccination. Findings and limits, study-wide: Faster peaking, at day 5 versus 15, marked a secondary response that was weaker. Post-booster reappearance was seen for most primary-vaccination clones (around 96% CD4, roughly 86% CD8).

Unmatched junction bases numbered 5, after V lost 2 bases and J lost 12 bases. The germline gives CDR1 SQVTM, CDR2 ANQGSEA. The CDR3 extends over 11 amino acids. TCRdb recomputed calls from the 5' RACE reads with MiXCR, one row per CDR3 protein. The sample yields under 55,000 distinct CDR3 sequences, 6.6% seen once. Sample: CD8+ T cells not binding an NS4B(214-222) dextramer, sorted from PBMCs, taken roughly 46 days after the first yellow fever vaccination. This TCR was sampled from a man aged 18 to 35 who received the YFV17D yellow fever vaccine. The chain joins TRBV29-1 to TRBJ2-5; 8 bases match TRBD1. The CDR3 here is CSVEWGTGEYF. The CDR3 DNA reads TGCAGCGTTGAATGGGGGACAGGAGAGTACTTC.